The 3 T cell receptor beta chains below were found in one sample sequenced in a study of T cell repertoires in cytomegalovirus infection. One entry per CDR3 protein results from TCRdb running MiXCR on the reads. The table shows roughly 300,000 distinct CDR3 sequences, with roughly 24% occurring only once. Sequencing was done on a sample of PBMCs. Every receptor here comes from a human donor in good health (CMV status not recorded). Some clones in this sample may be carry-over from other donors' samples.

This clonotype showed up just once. CDR3 residues: CASRMGNTGELFF. CDR3 in DNA: TGTGCCAGTCGAATGGGAAACACCGGGGAGCTGTTTTTT. The chain is built from TRBV7-8 and TRBJ2-2; D is unresolved. Between the trimmed V and J ends, which lost 9 bases and 2 bases, there was a span of 10 bases. Germline V lookup: CDR1 SGHVS, CDR2 FQNEAQ. The CDR3 covers 13 residues. Supplemented by reference TRBV7-8 and TRBJ2-2, the full variable domain reads GAGVSQSPRYKVAKRGQDVALRCDPISGHVSLFWYQQALGQGPEFLTYFQNEAQLDKSGLPSDRFFAERPEGSVSTLKIQRTQQEDSAVYLCASRMGNTGELFFGEGSRLTVL.

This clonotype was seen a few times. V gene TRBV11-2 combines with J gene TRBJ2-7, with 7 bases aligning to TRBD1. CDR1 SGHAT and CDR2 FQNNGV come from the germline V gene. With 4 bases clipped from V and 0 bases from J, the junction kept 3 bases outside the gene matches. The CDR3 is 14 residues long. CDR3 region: CASSSQGSSYEQYF. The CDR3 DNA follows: TGTGCCAGCAGCTCACAGGGGAGCTCCTACGAGCAGTACTTC.

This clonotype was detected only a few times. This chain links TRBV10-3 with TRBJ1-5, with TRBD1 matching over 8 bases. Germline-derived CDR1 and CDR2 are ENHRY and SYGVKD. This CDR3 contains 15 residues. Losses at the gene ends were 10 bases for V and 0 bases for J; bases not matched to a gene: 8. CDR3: CATHDRGGSNQPQHF. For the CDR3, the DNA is TGTGCCACCCACGACAGGGGAGGTAGCAATCAGCCCCAGCATTTT.